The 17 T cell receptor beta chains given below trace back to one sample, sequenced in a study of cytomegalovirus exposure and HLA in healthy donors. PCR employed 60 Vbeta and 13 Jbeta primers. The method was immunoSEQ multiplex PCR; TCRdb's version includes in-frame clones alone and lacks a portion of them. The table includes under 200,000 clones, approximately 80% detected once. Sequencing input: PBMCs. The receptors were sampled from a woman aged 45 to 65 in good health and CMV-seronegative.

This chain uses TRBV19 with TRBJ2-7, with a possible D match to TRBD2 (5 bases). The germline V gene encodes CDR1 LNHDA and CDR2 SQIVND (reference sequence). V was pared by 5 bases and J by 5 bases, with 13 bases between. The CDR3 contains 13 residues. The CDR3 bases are TGTGCCAGTAGTCTTGGCGGGCGGGACGAGCAGTACTTC. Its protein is CASSLGGRDEQYF.

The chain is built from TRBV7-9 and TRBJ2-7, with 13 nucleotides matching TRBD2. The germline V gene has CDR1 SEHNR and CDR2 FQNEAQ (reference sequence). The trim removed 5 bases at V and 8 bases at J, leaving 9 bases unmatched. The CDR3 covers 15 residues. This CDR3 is CASSPTGLAGVKQYF. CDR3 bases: TGTGCCAGCAGCCCAACCGGACTAGCGGGAGTTAAGCAGTACTTC.

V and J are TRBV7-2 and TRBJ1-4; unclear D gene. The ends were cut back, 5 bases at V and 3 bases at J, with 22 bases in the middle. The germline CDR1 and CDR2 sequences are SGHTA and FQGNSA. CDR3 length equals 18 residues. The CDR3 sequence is CASSPTVRGREANEKLFF. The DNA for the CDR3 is TGTGCCAGCAGCCCCACGGTGAGAGGTCGGGAAGCTAATGAAAAACTGTTTTTT.

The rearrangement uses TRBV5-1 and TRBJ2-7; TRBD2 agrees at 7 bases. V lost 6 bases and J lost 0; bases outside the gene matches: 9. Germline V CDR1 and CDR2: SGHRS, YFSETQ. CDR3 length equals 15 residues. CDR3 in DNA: TGCGCCAGCACCACCGGCGGGGGTAGCTCCTACGAGCAGTACTTC. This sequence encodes CASTTGGGSSYEQYF.

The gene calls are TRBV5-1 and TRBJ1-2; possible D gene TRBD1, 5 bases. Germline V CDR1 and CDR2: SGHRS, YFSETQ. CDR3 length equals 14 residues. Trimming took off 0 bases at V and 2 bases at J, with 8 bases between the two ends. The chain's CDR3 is CASSLAGGNYGYTF. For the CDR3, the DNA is TGCGCCAGCAGCTTGGCCGGGGGGAACTATGGCTACACCTTC. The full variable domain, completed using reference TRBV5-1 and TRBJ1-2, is KAGVTQTPRYLIKTRGQQVTLSCSPISGHRSVSWYQQTPGQGLQFLFEYFSETQRNKGNFPGRFSGRQFSNSRSEMNVSTLELGDSALYLCASSLAGGNYGYTFGSGTRLTVV.

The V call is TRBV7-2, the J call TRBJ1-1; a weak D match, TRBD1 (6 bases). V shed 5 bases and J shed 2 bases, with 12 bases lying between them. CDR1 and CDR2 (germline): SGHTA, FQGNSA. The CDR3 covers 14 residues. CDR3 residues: CASSTGQPNTEAFF. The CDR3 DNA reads TGTGCCAGCAGCACCGGACAGCCAAACACTGAAGCTTTCTTT.

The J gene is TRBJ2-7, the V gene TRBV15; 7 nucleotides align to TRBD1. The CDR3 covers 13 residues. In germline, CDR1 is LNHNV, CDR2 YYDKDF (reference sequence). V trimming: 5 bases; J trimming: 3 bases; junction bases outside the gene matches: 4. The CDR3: CATSGDRSYEQYF. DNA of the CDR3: TGTGCCACCAGCGGGGACAGAAGCTACGAGCAGTACTTC.

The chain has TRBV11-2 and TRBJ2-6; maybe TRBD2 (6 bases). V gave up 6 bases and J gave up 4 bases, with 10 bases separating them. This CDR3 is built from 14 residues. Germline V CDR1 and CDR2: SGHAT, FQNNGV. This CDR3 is CASRPRGGANVLTF. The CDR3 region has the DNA TGTGCCAGCAGACCCCGGGGGGGGGCCAACGTCCTGACTTTC.

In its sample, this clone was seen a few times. CDR3 in DNA: TGTGCCAGCAGCCACCCGGGGAACACTGAAGCTTTCTTT. This encodes CASSHPGNTEAFF. V gene TRBV4-2 combines with J gene TRBJ1-1; D is undetermined. The CDR3 extends over 13 amino acids. Germline V gene lookup returns CDR1 LGHNA and CDR2 YNFKEQ. Trimming removed 3 bases from V and 1 base from J, with 6 bases in between.

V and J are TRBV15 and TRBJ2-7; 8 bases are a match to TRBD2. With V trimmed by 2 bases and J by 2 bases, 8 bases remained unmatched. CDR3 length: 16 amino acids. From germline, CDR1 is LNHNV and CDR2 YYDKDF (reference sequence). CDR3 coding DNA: TGTGCCACCAGCAGACGACGGACTAGCCCGACCTACGAGCAGTACTTC. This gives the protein CATSRRRTSPTYEQYF.

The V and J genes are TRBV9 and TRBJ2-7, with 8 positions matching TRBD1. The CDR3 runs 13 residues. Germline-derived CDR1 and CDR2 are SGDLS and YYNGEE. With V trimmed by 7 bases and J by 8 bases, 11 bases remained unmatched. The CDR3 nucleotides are TGTGCCAGCGGGACGACAGGGGAAGGACAGCAGTACTTC. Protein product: CASGTTGEGQQYF.

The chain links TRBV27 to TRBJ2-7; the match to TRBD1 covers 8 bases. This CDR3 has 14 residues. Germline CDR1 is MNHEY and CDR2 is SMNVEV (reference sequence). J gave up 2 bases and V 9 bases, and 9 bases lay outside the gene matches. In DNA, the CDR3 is TGTGCCAGTCGCCGGACAGGGACCACCTACGAGCAGTACTTC. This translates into CASRRTGTTYEQYF.

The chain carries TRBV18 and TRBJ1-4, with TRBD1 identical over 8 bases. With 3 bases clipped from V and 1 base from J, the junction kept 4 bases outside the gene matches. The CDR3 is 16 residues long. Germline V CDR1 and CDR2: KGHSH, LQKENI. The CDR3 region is CASSPFGQGTNEKLFF. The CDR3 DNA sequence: TGTGCCAGCTCACCCTTCGGACAGGGAACTAATGAAAAACTGTTTTTT. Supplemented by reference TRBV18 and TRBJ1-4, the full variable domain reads NAGVMQNPRHLVRRRGQEARLRCSPMKGHSHVYWYRQLPEEGLKFMVYLQKENIIDESGMPKERFSAEFPKEGPSILRIQQVVRGDSAAYFCASSPFGQGTNEKLFFGSGTQLSVL.

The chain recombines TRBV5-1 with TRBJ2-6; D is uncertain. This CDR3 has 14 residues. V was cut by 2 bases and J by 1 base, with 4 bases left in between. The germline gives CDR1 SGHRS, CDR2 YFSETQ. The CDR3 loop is CASSLLSGANVLTF. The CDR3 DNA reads TGCGCCAGCAGCTTACTATCTGGGGCCAACGTCCTGACTTTC.

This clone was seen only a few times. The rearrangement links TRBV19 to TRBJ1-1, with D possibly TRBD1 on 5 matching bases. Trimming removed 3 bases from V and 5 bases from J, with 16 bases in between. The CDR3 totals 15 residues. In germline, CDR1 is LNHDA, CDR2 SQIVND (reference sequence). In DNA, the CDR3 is TGTGCCAGTAGTATCAGGGTGGACAAGGGAACTGAAGCTTTCTTT. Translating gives CASSIRVDKGTEAFF.

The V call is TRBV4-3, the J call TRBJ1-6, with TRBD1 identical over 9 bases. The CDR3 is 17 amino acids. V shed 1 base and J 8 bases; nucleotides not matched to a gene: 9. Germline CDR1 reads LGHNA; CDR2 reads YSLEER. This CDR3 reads CASSQAGTGRVYSPLHF. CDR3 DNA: TGCGCCAGCAGCCAAGCCGGGACAGGGCGAGTTTATTCACCCCTCCACTTT.

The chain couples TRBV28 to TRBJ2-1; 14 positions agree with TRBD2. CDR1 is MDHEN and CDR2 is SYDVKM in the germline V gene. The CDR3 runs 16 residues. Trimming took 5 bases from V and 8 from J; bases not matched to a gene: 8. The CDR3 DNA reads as TGTGCCAGCAGTCATGGACTAGCGGGAGGAGGCGATGAGCAGTTCTTC. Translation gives CASSHGLAGGGDEQFF.